These T cell receptor beta chains were read from a single sample in a study of shared clonotypes between healthy human individuals. This table comes from immunoSEQ multiplex PCR, and its TCRdb copy is limited to in-frame clones, with some not included. This table has about 480,000 clones, around 79% appearing once. Input material: PBMCs. The receptors were gathered from a middle-aged woman in good health. Some clones in this sample may be carry-over from other donors' samples. The CDR3 runs from the conserved cysteine through the conserved F or W. The D gene is left open where the match is weak. A row's size may be missing; if present it is once, few, many or a size class.

J gene: TRBJ2-3
clone size: NA
V gene: TRBV27
D gene: NA
CDR3 protein: CASSLSVSTDTQYF
CDR3 DNA: TGTGCCAGCAGTCTTAGCGTTTCCACAGATACGCAGTATTTT

J gene: TRBJ2-7
clone size: NA
V gene: TRBV27
D gene: TRBD2
CDR3 protein: CASRRLANDLYEQYF
CDR3 DNA: TGTGCCAGCAGACGACTAGCGAATGATCTCTACGAGCAGTACTTC

J gene: TRBJ2-6
clone size: NA
V gene: TRBV5-1
D gene: NA
CDR3 protein: CASSFRTGTNSGANVLTF
CDR3 DNA: TGCGCCAGCAGCTTCCGGACAGGGACTAACTCTGGGGCCAACGTCCTGACTTTC

J gene: TRBJ1-4
clone size: NA
V gene: TRBV28
D gene: NA
CDR3 protein: CASSPRGSLNEKLFF
CDR3 DNA: TGTGCCAGCAGTCCACGTGGAAGCCTGAATGAAAAACTGTTTTTT

J gene: TRBJ1-3
clone size: NA
V gene: TRBV9
D gene: NA
CDR3 protein: CASSVGQFSGNTIYF
CDR3 DNA: TGTGCCAGCAGCGTAGGACAGTTCTCTGGAAACACCATATATTTT

J gene: TRBJ2-1
clone size: NA
V gene: TRBV7-9
D gene: NA
CDR3 protein: CASSRVKGENEQFF
CDR3 DNA: TGTGCCAGCAGCCGAGTCAAGGGGGAAAATGAGCAGTTCTTC

J gene: TRBJ1-1
clone size: NA
V gene: TRBV7-9
D gene: NA
CDR3 protein: CASSYPGQEAFF
CDR3 DNA: TGTGCCAGCAGCTATCCGGGACAAGAAGCTTTCTTT

J gene: TRBJ1-1
clone size: NA
V gene: TRBV7-9
D gene: NA
CDR3 protein: CASWRTQNTEAFF
CDR3 DNA: TGTGCCAGCTGGAGGACACAGAACACTGAAGCTTTCTTT

J gene: TRBJ2-2
clone size: NA
V gene: TRBV19
D gene: TRBD2
CDR3 protein: CASRTSGIWPGELFF
CDR3 DNA: TGTGCCAGTAGAACTAGCGGGATCTGGCCCGGGGAGCTGTTTTTT

J gene: TRBJ2-7
clone size: NA
V gene: TRBV5-4
D gene: TRBD2
CDR3 protein: CASSWERGDEQYF
CDR3 DNA: TGTGCCAGCAGCTGGGAGCGGGGGGACGAGCAGTACTTC

J gene: TRBJ2-1
clone size: NA
V gene: TRBV19
D gene: NA
CDR3 protein: CASSIGTRGDEQFF
CDR3 DNA: TGTGCCAGTAGTATAGGAACTAGAGGGGATGAGCAGTTCTTC

J gene: TRBJ2-3
clone size: NA
V gene: TRBV5-1
D gene: TRBD1
CDR3 protein: CASSLARGQGESRTDTQYF
CDR3 DNA: TGCGCCAGCAGCTTGGCCCGTGGACAGGGGGAGAGTCGTACAGATACGCAGTATTTT

J gene: TRBJ2-1
clone size: NA
V gene: TRBV18
D gene: TRBD2
CDR3 protein: CASSPSLAGDWEQFF
CDR3 DNA: TGTGCCAGCTCACCGAGCCTAGCGGGAGACTGGGAGCAGTTCTTC

J gene: TRBJ2-2
clone size: once
V gene: TRBV6-4
D gene: TRBD2
CDR3 protein: CASSDVLAGEAGELFF
CDR3 DNA: TGTGCCAGCAGTGACGTACTAGCGGGAGAGGCCGGGGAGCTGTTTTTT

J gene: TRBJ2-1
clone size: NA
V gene: TRBV5-4
D gene: TRBD2
CDR3 protein: CASSFPPGRGGHNEQFF
CDR3 DNA: TGTGCCAGCAGCTTCCCCCCGGGGAGGGGAGGACACAATGAGCAGTTCTTC

J gene: TRBJ2-7
clone size: few
V gene: TRBV27
D gene: NA
CDR3 protein: CASSLGSPGDGLVGTYEQYF
CDR3 DNA: TGTGCCAGCAGTTTAGGAAGCCCAGGGGACGGACTAGTAGGAACCTACGAGCAGTACTTC

J gene: TRBJ1-1
clone size: NA
V gene: TRBV6-4
D gene: NA
CDR3 protein: CASSELQGTEAFF
CDR3 DNA: TGTGCCAGCAGTGAACTCCAAGGGACTGAAGCTTTCTTT

J gene: TRBJ2-3
clone size: NA
V gene: TRBV5-4
D gene: NA
CDR3 protein: CASSSRGATDTQYF
CDR3 DNA: TGTGCCAGCAGCTCCCGGGGGGCCACAGATACGCAGTATTTT

J gene: TRBJ2-7
clone size: NA
V gene: TRBV2
D gene: NA
CDR3 protein: CASSVVGTTYYEQYF
CDR3 DNA: TGTGCCAGCAGTGTTGTCGGGACGACCTACTACGAGCAGTACTTC

J gene: TRBJ2-7
clone size: NA
V gene: TRBV5-6
D gene: NA
CDR3 protein: CASRAGASYEQYF
CDR3 DNA: TGTGCCAGCCGAGCAGGGGCCTCCTACGAGCAGTACTTC